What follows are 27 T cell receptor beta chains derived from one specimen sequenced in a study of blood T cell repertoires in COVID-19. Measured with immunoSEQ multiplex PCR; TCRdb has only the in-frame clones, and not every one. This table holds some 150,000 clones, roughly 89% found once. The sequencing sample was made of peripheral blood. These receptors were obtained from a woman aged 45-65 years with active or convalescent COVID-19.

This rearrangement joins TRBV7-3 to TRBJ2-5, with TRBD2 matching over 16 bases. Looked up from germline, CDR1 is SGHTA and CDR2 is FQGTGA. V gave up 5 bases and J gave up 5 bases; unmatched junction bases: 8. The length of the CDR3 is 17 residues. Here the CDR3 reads CASSPGTSGGADETQYF. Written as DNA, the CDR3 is TGTGCCAGCAGCCCGGGGACTAGCGGGGGGGCCGATGAGACCCAGTACTTC.

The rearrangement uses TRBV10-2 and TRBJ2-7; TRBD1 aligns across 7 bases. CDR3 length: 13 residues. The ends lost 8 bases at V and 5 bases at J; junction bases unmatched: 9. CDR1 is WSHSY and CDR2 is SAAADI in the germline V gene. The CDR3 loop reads CASGQTGAHEQYF. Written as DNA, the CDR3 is TGCGCCAGCGGGCAAACAGGGGCCCACGAGCAGTACTTC.

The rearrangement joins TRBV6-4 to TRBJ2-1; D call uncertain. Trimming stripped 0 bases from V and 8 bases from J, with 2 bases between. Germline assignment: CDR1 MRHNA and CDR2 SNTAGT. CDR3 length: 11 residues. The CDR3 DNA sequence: TGTGCCAGCAGTGACTCCTATGAGCAGTTCTTC. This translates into CASSDSYEQFF.

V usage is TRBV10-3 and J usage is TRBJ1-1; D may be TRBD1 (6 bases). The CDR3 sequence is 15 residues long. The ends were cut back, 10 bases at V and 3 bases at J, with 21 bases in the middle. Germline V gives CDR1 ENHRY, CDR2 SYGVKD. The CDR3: CATERLQGDDTEAFF. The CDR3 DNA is TGTGCCACCGAGCGTTTACAGGGAGACGACACTGAAGCTTTCTTT.

The CDR3 region has the DNA TGTGCCAGCAGTGAAGCGGCCAGGGGGGTATCACCCCTCCACTTT. Translation gives CASSEAARGVSPLHF. The chain couples TRBV2 to TRBJ1-6; TRBD1 matches at 7 bases. Unmatched junction bases numbered 6, after V lost 0 bases and J lost 10 bases. This CDR3 has 15 residues. The germline gives CDR1 SNHLY, CDR2 FYNNEI.

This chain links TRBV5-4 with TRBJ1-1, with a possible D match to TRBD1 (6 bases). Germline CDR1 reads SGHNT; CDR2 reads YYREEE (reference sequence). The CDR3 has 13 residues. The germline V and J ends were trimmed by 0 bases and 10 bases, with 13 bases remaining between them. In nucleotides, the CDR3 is TGTGCCAGCAGCTTGGAAGGGGGGGCAGGAGCTTTCTTT. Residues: CASSLEGGAGAFF.

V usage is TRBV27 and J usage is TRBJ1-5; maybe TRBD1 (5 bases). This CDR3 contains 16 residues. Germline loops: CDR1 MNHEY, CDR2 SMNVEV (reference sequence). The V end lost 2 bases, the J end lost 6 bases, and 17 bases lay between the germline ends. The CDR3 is CASSLAFGAGGQPQHF. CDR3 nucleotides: TGTGCCAGCAGTTTAGCATTCGGGGCCGGGGGTCAGCCCCAGCATTTT.

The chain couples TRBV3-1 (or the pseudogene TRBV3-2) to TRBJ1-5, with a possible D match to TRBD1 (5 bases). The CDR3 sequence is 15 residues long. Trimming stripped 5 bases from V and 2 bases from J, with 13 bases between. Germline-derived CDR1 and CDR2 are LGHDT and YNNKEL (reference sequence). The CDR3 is CASSDRGTGNQPQHF. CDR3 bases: TGTGCCAGCAGCGATAGGGGTACCGGCAATCAGCCCCAGCATTTT.

CDR3 nucleotide sequence: TGTGCCACCAGCAGCCTTCTAGGAACTAGCGATACCTACAATGAGCAGTTCTTC. Protein product: CATSSLLGTSDTYNEQFF. The chain joins TRBV15 to TRBJ2-1, with TRBD2 matching 7 bases. The trim removed 3 bases at V and 2 bases at J, leaving 13 bases unmatched. The CDR3 runs 18 residues. Per germline, CDR1 LNHNV and CDR2 YYDKDF (reference sequence). Together with reference TRBV15 and TRBJ2-1, the CDR3 gives the full variable domain: DAMVIQNPRYQVTQFGKPVTLSCSQTLNHNVMYWYQQKSSQAPKLLFHYYDKDFNNEADTPDNFQSRRPNTSFCFLDIRSPGLGDTAMYLCATSSLLGTSDTYNEQFFGPGTRLTVL.

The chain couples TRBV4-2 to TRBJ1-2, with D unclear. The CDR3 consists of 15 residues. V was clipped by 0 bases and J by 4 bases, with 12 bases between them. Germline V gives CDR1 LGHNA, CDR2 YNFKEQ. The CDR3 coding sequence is TGTGCCAGCAGCCAAGATTGGGAGGGCTCCTATGGCTACACCTTC. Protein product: CASSQDWEGSYGYTF.

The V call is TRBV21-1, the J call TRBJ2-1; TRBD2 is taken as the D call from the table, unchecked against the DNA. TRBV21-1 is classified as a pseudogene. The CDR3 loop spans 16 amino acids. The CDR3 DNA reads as TGTGCCAGCAGCAAAAAGGGGACTAGCGGGAGGAATGAGCAGTTCTTC. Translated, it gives CASSKKGTSGRNEQFF.

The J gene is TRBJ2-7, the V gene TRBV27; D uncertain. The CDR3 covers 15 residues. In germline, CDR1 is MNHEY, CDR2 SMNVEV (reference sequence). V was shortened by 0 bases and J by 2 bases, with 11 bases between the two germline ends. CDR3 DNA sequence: TGTGCCAGCAGTTTATCGTCAGGATTCCCCTACGAGCAGTACTTC. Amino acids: CASSLSSGFPYEQYF.

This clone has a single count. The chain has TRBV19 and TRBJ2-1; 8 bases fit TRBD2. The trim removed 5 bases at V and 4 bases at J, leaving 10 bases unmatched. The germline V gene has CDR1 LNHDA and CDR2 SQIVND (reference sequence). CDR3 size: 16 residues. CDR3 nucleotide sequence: TGTGCCAGTAGTCAAAGACTAGCGAGCCCGTACAATGAGCAGTTCTTC. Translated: CASSQRLASPYNEQFF.

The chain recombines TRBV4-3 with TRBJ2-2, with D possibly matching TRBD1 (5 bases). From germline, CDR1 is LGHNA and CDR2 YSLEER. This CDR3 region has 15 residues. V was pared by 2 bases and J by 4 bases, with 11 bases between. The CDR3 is CASSQNWGFTGELFF. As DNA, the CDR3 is TGCGCCAGCAGCCAAAATTGGGGCTTCACCGGGGAGCTGTTTTTT.

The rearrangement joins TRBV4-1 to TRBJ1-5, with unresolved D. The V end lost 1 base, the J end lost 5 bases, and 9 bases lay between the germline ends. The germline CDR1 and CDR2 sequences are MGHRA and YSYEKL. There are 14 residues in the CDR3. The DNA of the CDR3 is TGCGCCAGCAGCCAAGTCCCGAGGTATCAGCCCCAGCATTTT. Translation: CASSQVPRYQPQHF.

The CDR3 DNA is TGTGCCAGCAGCTCGGCGGGAGGGATCTCCTACAATGAGCAGTTCTTC. Its protein product is CASSSAGGISYNEQFF. The chain links TRBV7-3 to TRBJ2-1; 9 positions agree with TRBD2. Germline values: CDR1 SGHTA, CDR2 FQGTGA. V shed 4 bases and J 0 bases; nucleotides not matched to a gene: 4. The CDR3 has 16 residues.

The CDR3 sequence: CSVYMNTEAFF. The CDR3 DNA reads as TGCAGCGTTTACATGAACACTGAAGCTTTCTTT. V and J are TRBV29-1 and TRBJ1-1; D is uncertain. The CDR3 totals 11 residues. The V end was cut by 5 bases, the J end by 0 bases, with 4 bases between. Per germline, CDR1 SQVTM and CDR2 ANQGSEA.

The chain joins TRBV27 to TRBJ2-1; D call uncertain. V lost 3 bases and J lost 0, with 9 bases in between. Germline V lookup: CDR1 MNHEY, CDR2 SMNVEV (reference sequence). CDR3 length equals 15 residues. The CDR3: CASSFDSRSYNEQFF. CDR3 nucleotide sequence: TGTGCCAGCAGTTTTGACTCTCGCTCCTACAATGAGCAGTTCTTC.

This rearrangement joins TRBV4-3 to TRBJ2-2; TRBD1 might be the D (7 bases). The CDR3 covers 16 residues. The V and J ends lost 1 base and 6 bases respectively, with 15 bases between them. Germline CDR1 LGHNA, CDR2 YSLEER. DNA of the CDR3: TGCGCCAGCAGCCAAGGTCTTCTCAGGGGGGCCGGGGAGCTGTTTTTT. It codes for CASSQGLLRGAGELFF.

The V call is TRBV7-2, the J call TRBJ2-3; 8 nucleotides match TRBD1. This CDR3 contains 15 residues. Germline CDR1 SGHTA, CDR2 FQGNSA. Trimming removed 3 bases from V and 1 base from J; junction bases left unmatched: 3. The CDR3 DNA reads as TGTGCCAGCAGCTTCCCAGGGGGCGGCACAGATACGCAGTATTTT. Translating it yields CASSFPGGGTDTQYF. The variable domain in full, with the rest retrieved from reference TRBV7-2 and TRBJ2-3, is GAGVSQSPSNKVTEKGKDVELRCDPISGHTALYWYRQSLGQGLEFLIYFQGNSAPDKSGLPSDRFSAERTGGSVSTLTIQRTQQEDSAVYLCASSFPGGGTDTQYFGPGTRLTVL.

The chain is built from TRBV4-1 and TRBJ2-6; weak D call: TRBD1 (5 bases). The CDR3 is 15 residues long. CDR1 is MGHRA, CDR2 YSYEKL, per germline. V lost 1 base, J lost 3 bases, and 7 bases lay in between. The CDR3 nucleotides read TGCGCCAGCAGCCAAGTGCAGGGTGGGGCCAACGTCCTGACTTTC. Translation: CASSQVQGGANVLTF.

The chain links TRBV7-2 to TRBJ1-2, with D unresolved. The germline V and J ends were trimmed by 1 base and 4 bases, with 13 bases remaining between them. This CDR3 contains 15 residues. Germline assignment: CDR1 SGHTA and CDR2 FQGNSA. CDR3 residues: CASSLGPQGSYGYTF. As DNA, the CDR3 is TGTGCCAGCAGCTTAGGGCCTCAAGGGAGCTATGGCTACACCTTC.

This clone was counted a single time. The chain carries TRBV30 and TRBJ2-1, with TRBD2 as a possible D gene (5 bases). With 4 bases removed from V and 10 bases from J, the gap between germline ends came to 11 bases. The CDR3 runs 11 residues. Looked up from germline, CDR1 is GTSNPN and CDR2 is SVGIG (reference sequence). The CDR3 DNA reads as TGTGCCTGGATGGTGACGGGAGAGCAGTTCTTC. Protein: CAWMVTGEQFF.

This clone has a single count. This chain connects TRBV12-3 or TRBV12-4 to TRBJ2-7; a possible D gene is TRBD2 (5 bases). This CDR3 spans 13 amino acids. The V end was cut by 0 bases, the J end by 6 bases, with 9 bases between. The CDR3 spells CASSLALGGEQYF. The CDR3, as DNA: TGTGCCAGCAGTTTAGCGCTAGGAGGCGAGCAGTACTTC.

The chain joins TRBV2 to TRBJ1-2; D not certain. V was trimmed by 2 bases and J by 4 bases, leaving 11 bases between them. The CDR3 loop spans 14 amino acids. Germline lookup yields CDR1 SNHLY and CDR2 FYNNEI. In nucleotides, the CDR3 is TGTGCCAGCAGTGAACAGGTTTCCAGCTATGGCTACACCTTC. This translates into CASSEQVSSYGYTF.

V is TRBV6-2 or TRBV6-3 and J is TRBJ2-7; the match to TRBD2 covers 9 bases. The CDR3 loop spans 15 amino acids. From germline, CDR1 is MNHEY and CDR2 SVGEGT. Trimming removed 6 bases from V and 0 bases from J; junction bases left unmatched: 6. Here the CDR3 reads CASSRLAAISYEQYF. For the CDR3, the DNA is TGTGCCAGCAGCCGACTAGCGGCGATCTCCTACGAGCAGTACTTC.

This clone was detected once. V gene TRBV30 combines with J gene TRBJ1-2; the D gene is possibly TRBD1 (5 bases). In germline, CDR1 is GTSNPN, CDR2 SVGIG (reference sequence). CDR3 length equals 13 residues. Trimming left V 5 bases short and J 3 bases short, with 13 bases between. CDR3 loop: CAWLVGGDYGYTF. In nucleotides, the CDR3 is TGTGCCTGGTTGGTGGGAGGGGACTATGGCTACACCTTC.